This T cell receptor beta chain was recovered during a study of blood T cell repertoires in COVID-19. In the study overall: In each case, the material was cDNA or gDNA derived from T cells, B-cell-depleted T cells, or PBMCs.

The V and J ends lost 3 bases and 7 bases respectively, with 14 bases between them. The V gene's germline CDR1 is DFQATT and CDR2 SNEGSKA (reference sequence). This CDR3 region has 13 residues. This clone was picked up a small number of times. The authors' processing: Cell counts per sample came from amplifying reference gene primers. Assay used: immunoSEQ multiplex PCR; TCRdb lists only in-frame clones, some missing. V and J calls and clone size are given by that table; D and trimming were obtained from the DNA. This sample has some 300,000 clones; around 92% occur once, and the top ten carry roughly 2.8%.

This chain uses TRBV20-1 with TRBJ2-3, with TRBD2 as a possible D gene (6 bases). This receptor was taken from a woman aged 50 to 60 who had been exposed to COVID-19. What was sequenced was PBMCs or T cells enriched from blood (not recorded which). The CDR3 region is CSASMPGVNTQYF. The CDR3 nucleotides read TGCAGTGCTAGTATGCCGGGGGTCAATACGCAGTATTTT.